This entry lists 27 T cell receptor beta chains sequenced from one sample in a study of long-term antiretroviral therapy in people with HIV. Version v3.0 of the immunoSEQ assay was performed at survey level. Method: immunoSEQ multiplex PCR; TCRdb's copy keeps in-frame clones and lacks some. In the table there are some 40,000 clones, roughly 80% of which are singletons. This material consisted of unsorted PBMCs, taken 1 year after starting antiretroviral therapy. Receptors originate from a young man with HIV.

The gene calls are TRBV5-4 and TRBJ2-5; 7 positions match TRBD1. The CDR3 is made up of 14 amino acids. Trimming took 1 base from V and 1 from J; bases not matched to a gene: 1. Germline lookup yields CDR1 SGHNT and CDR2 YYREEE (reference sequence). The CDR3 DNA follows: TGTGCCAGCAGCTTGACAGGGGTCCAAGAGACCCAGTACTTC. This sequence encodes CASSLTGVQETQYF.

V is TRBV7-9 and J is TRBJ2-5; perhaps TRBD1 as D (5 bases). CDR3 length equals 17 residues. V was pared by 4 bases and J by 2 bases, with 20 bases between. Germline CDR1 reads SEHNR; CDR2 reads FQNEAQ (reference sequence). CDR3: CASSSVRASDRQETQYF. The CDR3 nucleotides read TGTGCCAGCAGCTCGGTCAGGGCGAGTGACAGACAAGAGACCCAGTACTTC.

This clone showed up just a few times. The chain combines TRBV2 with TRBJ1-1; D gene ambiguous. Between the trimmed V and J ends, which lost 8 bases and 3 bases, there was a span of 10 bases. Germline CDR1 reads SNHLY; CDR2 reads FYNNEI. This CDR3 contains 12 residues. This chain's CDR3 is CASSPGDTEAFF. As DNA, the CDR3 is TGTGCCAGCTCCCCGGGAGACACTGAAGCTTTCTTT.

The chain combines TRBV5-4 with TRBJ2-1, with TRBD2 matching 15 bases. This CDR3 is built from 18 residues. Germline V gene sequence: CDR1 SGHNT, CDR2 YYREEE (reference sequence). Losses at the gene ends were 4 bases for V and 9 bases for J; bases not matched to a gene: 14. For the CDR3, the DNA is TGTGCCAGCAGCCCTCGTTCCGGACTAGCGGGAGGGCTAGGTGAGCAGTTCTTC. Residues: CASSPRSGLAGGLGEQFF.

This chain links TRBV12-5 with TRBJ2-7, with D unclear. CDR1 is LGHNT and CDR2 is FRNRAP in the germline V gene. V lost 0 bases to trimming and J lost 5 bases, with 17 bases between them. The CDR3 contains 16 residues. CDR3 region: CASGLVLSPVRNEQYF. The CDR3 DNA follows: TGTGCTAGTGGTTTGGTACTATCACCAGTTCGAAACGAGCAGTACTTC. Looking up the rest from reference TRBV12-5 and TRBJ2-7 gives the full variable domain: DARVTQTPRHKVTEMGQEVTMRCQPILGHNTVFWYRQTMMQGLELLAYFRNRAPLDDSGMPKDRFSAEMPDATLATLKIQPSEPRDSAVYFCASGLVLSPVRNEQYFGPGTRLTVT.

CDR3 nucleotide sequence: TGCAGTGCTGAGATCCAAGAGACCCAGTACTTC. Its translation: CSAEIQETQYF. The chain couples TRBV20-1 to TRBJ2-5; D is unresolved. This CDR3 has 11 residues. Germline V gene data show CDR1 as DFQATT and CDR2 as SNEGSKA (reference sequence). Trimming took 5 bases from V and 1 from J, leaving 5 bases between them.

A single count supports this clone. J is TRBJ1-2 and V is TRBV6-5; 7 bases agree with TRBD1. Germline CDR1 is MNHEY and CDR2 is SVGAGI. The V and J ends lost 6 bases and 0 bases, in that order; junction bases with no gene match: 1. This CDR3 contains 13 residues. DNA of the CDR3: TGTGCCAGCAGGAGGGGGCCTAACTATGGCTACACCTTC. Protein sequence: CASRRGPNYGYTF.

The chain couples TRBV19 to TRBJ2-1, with D possibly being TRBD1 (5 bases). Germline loops: CDR1 LNHDA, CDR2 SQIVND (reference sequence). The V end was cut by 7 bases, the J end by 9 bases, with 13 bases between. The CDR3 contains 12 residues. CDR3 DNA sequence: TGTGCCAGTATGTCTAGGGGCGTTGAGCAGTTCTTC. This codes for CASMSRGVEQFF. The variable domain in full, completed from reference TRBV19 and TRBJ2-1, reads DGGITQSPKYLFRKEGQNVTLSCEQNLNHDAMYWYRQDPGQGLRLIYYSQIVNDFQKGDIAEGYSVSREKKESFPLTVTSAQKNPTAFYLCASMSRGVEQFFGPGTRLTVL.

Written as DNA, the CDR3 is TGTGCCAGCAGTGACGGCGGGGACTACGAGCAGTACTTC. Translation: CASSDGGDYEQYF. This rearrangement joins TRBV2 to TRBJ2-7, with D tentatively TRBD2 (6 bases). This CDR3 comprises 13 residues. Between the trimmed V and J ends, which lost 3 bases and 3 bases, there was a span of 9 bases. Germline V gene lookup returns CDR1 SNHLY and CDR2 FYNNEI.

The rearrangement uses TRBV11-2 and TRBJ1-2, with TRBD1 matching 7 bases. The CDR3 extends over 15 amino acids. The junction had 16 bases not matched to a gene; V was cut back by 8 bases and J by 7 bases. Per the germline V gene, CDR1 is SGHAT and CDR2 is FQNNGV. DNA for the CDR3: TGTGCCAGCCGAGGCAGGGACAGTACCCCTGGTGGCTACACCTTC. As protein: CASRGRDSTPGGYTF.

This clone was seen just once. V gene TRBV5-1 combines with J gene TRBJ1-4; TRBD1 might be the D (6 bases). V shed 3 bases and J shed 7 bases, with 19 bases lying between them. The CDR3 has 16 residues. Looked up from germline, CDR1 is SGHRS and CDR2 is YFSETQ. The CDR3 spells CASSSPGGQGGEKLFF. The CDR3 nucleotides are TGCGCCAGCAGCTCCCCCGGGGGGCAGGGAGGTGAAAAACTGTTTTTT.

The chain carries TRBV6-5 and TRBJ1-1; D is possibly TRBD1 (5 bases). V lost 0 bases and J lost 5, with 13 bases in between. This CDR3 comprises 15 residues. Germline V gene lookup returns CDR1 MNHEY and CDR2 SVGAGI. The CDR3 protein is CASSYSWGERTEAFF. The CDR3 coding sequence is TGTGCCAGCAGTTACTCGTGGGGGGAGAGGACTGAAGCTTTCTTT.

J is TRBJ2-7 and V is TRBV28, with 9 nucleotides matching TRBD1. The CDR3 runs to 16 residues. V gave up 2 bases and J gave up 4 bases; unmatched junction bases: 9. Germline CDR1 MDHEN, CDR2 SYDVKM. The chain's CDR3 is CASSLVAQGALYEQYF. The DNA of the CDR3 is TGTGCCAGCAGTTTAGTGGCACAGGGGGCCCTTTACGAGCAGTACTTC. Full variable domain (outside the CDR3, taken from reference TRBV28 and TRBJ2-7): DVKVTQSSRYLVKRTGEKVFLECVQDMDHENMFWYRQDPGLGLRLIYFSYDVKMKEKGDIPEGYSVSREKKERFSLILESASTNQTSMYLCASSLVAQGALYEQYFGPGTRLTVT.

The chain uses TRBV4-1 and TRBJ1-2, with unresolved D. Trimming shortened V by 3 bases and J by 0 bases, and 11 bases separated the two germline ends. The CDR3 covers 15 residues. The germline V gene encodes CDR1 MGHRA and CDR2 YSYEKL. The CDR3 spells CASSHDGRPNYGYTF. Written as DNA, the CDR3 is TGCGCCAGCAGCCACGACGGTAGACCTAACTATGGCTACACCTTC.

The genes are TRBV9 and TRBJ1-1, with D hard to call. The germline V gene has CDR1 SGDLS and CDR2 YYNGEE. Deletions cut 0 bases from V and 1 base from J, with 10 bases between. The CDR3 extends over 15 amino acids. The CDR3 DNA follows: TGTGCCAGCAGCGTAGTAGGGCTTGAGAACACTGAAGCTTTCTTT. Encoded protein: CASSVVGLENTEAFF.

This chain joins TRBV6-5 and TRBJ1-4, with a weak D call TRBD1 (6 bases). The germline V gene has CDR1 MNHEY and CDR2 SVGAGI. This CDR3 contains 12 residues. Trimming took off 6 bases at V and 6 bases at J, with 8 bases between the two ends. The CDR3 protein is CASSRTDEKLFF. The CDR3 DNA sequence: TGTGCCAGCAGCCGGACAGATGAAAAACTGTTTTTT.

The V and J genes are TRBV7-9 and TRBJ2-3, with D tentatively TRBD1 or TRBD2 (5 bases each). The CDR3 contains 15 residues. The ends were cut back, 5 bases at V and 0 bases at J, with 12 bases in the middle. Germline lookup yields CDR1 SEHNR and CDR2 FQNEAQ (reference sequence). CDR3 bases: TGTGCCAGCAGCCGGGGCTATCCTAGCACAGATACGCAGTATTTT. Its translation is CASSRGYPSTDTQYF.

This clone has only a few counts. The rearrangement joins TRBV5-6 to TRBJ2-7; TRBD2 matches at 8 bases. CDR3 length: 13 residues. The germline gives CDR1 SGHDT, CDR2 YYEEEE. V shed 4 bases and J 3 bases; nucleotides not matched to a gene: 3. The CDR3 sequence is CASSRTSSYEQYF. CDR3 coding DNA: TGTGCCAGCAGCCGGACTAGCAGCTACGAGCAGTACTTC.

This clone was counted a few times. The chain combines TRBV5-4 with TRBJ1-2; 7 nucleotides line up with TRBD1. Trimming cost V 5 bases and J 4 bases; bases outside gene matches: 8. Germline lookup yields CDR1 SGHNT and CDR2 YYREEE (reference sequence). This CDR3 has 14 amino acids. CDR3 residues: CASRHTTGAYGYTF. In nucleotides, the CDR3 is TGTGCCAGCAGACACACCACAGGGGCCTATGGCTACACCTTC.

The CDR3: CASTLAGTANTEAFF. In DNA form, the CDR3 reads TGTGCCAGTACCCTCGCCGGGACAGCGAACACTGAAGCTTTCTTT. This chain connects TRBV19 to TRBJ1-1, with TRBD1 matching over 7 bases. Germline CDR1 is LNHDA and CDR2 is SQIVND (reference sequence). V lost 7 bases, J lost 1 base, and 9 bases stayed unmatched. The CDR3 has 15 residues.

This clone appeared a few times. The chain links TRBV6-1 to TRBJ2-7; 7 bases fit TRBD1. This CDR3 has 11 residues. CDR1 is MNHNS and CDR2 is SASEGT in the germline V gene. Unmatched junction bases numbered 4, after V lost 10 bases and J lost 4 bases. CDR3 nucleotides: TGTGCCATACAGGGGCATTACGAGCAGTACTTC. Translation gives CAIQGHYEQYF.

This chain connects TRBV6-5 to TRBJ2-5; D is uncertain. CDR1 and CDR2 (germline): MNHEY, SVGAGI. V lost 2 bases, J lost 3 bases, and 4 bases lay in between. The CDR3 spans 12 residues. The CDR3 nucleotides read TGTGCCAGCAGTTACCCAGAAGAGACCCAGTACTTC. Translated: CASSYPEETQYF.

The genes are TRBV18 and TRBJ2-5; D is perhaps TRBD2 (5 bases). The CDR3 is made up of 16 amino acids. V lost 2 bases and J lost 6, with 19 bases in between. Germline CDR1 KGHSH, CDR2 LQKENI. CDR3 region: CASSPSEDSPGQTQYF. CDR3 DNA: TGTGCCAGCTCACCAAGCGAGGACTCCCCCGGGCAGACCCAGTACTTC.

This chain joins TRBV6-5 and TRBJ1-1, with D unclear. Per germline, CDR1 MNHEY and CDR2 SVGAGI. The V gene lost 0 bases and the J gene lost 0 bases, with 8 bases spanning the gap. CDR3 size: 15 residues. CDR3 sequence reads: CASSYSSQLNTEAFF. The DNA of the CDR3 is TGTGCCAGCAGTTACTCGTCGCAGTTGAACACTGAAGCTTTCTTT.

The rearrangement uses TRBV10-3 and TRBJ1-2, with TRBD1 as a possible D gene (6 bases). V gave up 6 bases and J gave up 5 bases, with 16 bases separating them. CDR1 and CDR2 from the germline V gene are ENHRY and SYGVKD. This CDR3 has 14 amino acids. CDR3 protein: CAISENRAMYGYTF. CDR3 nucleotide sequence: TGTGCCATCAGCGAGAACAGGGCCATGTATGGCTACACCTTC.

The chain employs TRBV6-5 and TRBJ2-7, with TRBD1 identical over 8 bases. Germline CDR1 MNHEY, CDR2 SVGAGI. The ends lost 0 bases at V and 2 bases at J; junction bases unmatched: 6. The CDR3 consists of 16 residues. The CDR3 sequence: CASSYSGQGNTYEQYF. The CDR3 DNA reads TGTGCCAGCAGTTACTCCGGACAGGGAAATACCTACGAGCAGTACTTC.

The CDR3 DNA follows: TGCGCCAGCAGCGCCCCGGCGGGGGTCGGGGAGCAGTACTTC. Translation: CASSAPAGVGEQYF. V usage is TRBV5-1 and J usage is TRBJ2-7; TRBD2 aligns across 7 bases. Trimming cost V 4 bases and J 7 bases; bases outside gene matches: 11. The CDR3 contains 14 residues. Per the germline V gene, CDR1 is SGHRS and CDR2 is YFSETQ.